This T cell receptor beta chain was documented in a study of read filtering for tumor transcriptome and immune sequencing. Overall study: Among patients, 17 to 20 were male and about 15 female, aged roughly 45 to 85 (mean about 70).

This clonotype was observed a handful of times. Its target is not known. Study-wide points: Dropping single-read clonotypes raised IR-seq and RNA-seq shared-clonotype correlation. In IR-seq, single-read clonotypes were roughly 82% of clonotypes but around 3.5% of reads.

Molecular barcoded adaptors covering alpha/delta and beta/gamma chains were used on roughly 370 ng RNA. TCRdb independently ran MiXCR on the reads; one entry per CDR3 protein. The top ten hold about 50% of the sample, which has about 24,000 distinct CDR3 sequences, roughly 23% seen once. CDR1 and CDR2 (germline): DFQATT, SNEGSKA (reference sequence). V was pared by 0 bases and J by 4 bases, with 10 bases between. CDR3 size: 14 residues. Every patient had bone marrow sampled while the disease was active. The sequence derives from a donor at least 40 years old with multiple myeloma. Specimen: a population of CD138-negative cells sorted from bone marrow. The genes are TRBV20-1 and TRBJ1-5; perhaps TRBD1 as D (5 bases). CDR3 loop: CSARDRGGNQPQHF. Written as DNA, the CDR3 is TGCAGTGCTAGAGATCGGGGGGGTAATCAGCCCCAGCATTTT.